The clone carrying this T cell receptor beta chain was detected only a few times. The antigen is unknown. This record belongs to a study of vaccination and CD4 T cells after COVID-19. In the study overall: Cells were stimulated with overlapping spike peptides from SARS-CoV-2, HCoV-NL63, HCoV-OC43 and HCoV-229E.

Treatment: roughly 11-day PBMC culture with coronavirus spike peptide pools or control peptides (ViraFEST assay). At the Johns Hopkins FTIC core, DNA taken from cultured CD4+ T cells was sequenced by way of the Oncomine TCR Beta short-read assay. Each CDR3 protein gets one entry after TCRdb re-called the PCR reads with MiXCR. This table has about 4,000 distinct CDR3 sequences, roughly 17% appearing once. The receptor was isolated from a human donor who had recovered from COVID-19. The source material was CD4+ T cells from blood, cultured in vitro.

CDR3 protein: CASSPDSGEQYF. CDR3 nucleotide sequence: TGTGCCAGCAGTCCAGACAGCGGCGAGCAGTACTTC. This sequence joins TRBV28 and TRBJ2-7; D is perhaps TRBD1 or TRBD2 (5 bases each). The germline V gene has CDR1 MDHEN and CDR2 SYDVKM. The CDR3 is 12 amino acids. Trimming shortened V by 5 bases and J by 6 bases, and 11 bases separated the two germline ends.